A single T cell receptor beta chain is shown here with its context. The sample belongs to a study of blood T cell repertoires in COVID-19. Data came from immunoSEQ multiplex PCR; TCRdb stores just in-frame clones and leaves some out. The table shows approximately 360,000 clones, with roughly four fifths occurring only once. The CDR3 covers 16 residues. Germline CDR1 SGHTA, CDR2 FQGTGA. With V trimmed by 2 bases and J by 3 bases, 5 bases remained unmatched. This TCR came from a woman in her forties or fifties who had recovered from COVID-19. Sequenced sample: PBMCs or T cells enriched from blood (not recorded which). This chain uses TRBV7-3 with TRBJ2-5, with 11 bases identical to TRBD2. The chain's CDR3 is CASSLLAGGTKETQYF. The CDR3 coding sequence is TGTGCCAGCAGCTTACTAGCGGGGGGAACTAAAGAGACCCAGTACTTC.